The 16 T cell receptor beta chains listed next were all sequenced from one sample in a study of cytomegalovirus exposure and HLA in healthy donors (dated by TCRdb to about 2017). The protocol used for the library was the immunoSEQ multiplex PCR assay. The multiplex PCR relied on a mix of 60 forward primers for TCR Vbeta segments and 13 reverse primers for TCR Jbeta segments. TCRdb carries this immuneACCESS record with in-frame sequences only. Its versions omit some clonotypes, under half of them owing to an unresolved V gene in the studies checked, with the rest unexplained. This sample comprises some 85,000 clones, around 77% of them detected only once. The leading ten clones occupy 3.7% of the sample. Sequenced sample: PBMCs. The receptors were gathered from a man aged 30 to 39 in good health and CMV-seronegative.

The chain uses TRBV7-9 and TRBJ1-5; 7 positions match TRBD1. Per the germline V gene, CDR1 is SEHNR and CDR2 is FQNEAQ (reference sequence). The CDR3 covers 13 residues. The junction had 8 bases not matched to a gene; V was cut back by 6 bases and J by 9 bases. This CDR3 reads CASSLRGQGPQHF. The CDR3 DNA sequence: TGTGCCAGCAGTCTAAGGGGGCAGGGGCCCCAGCATTTT.

The chain employs TRBV11-3 and TRBJ1-1; 8 bases fit TRBD1. Losses at the gene ends were 5 bases for V and 5 bases for J; bases not matched to a gene: 7. This CDR3 spans 14 amino acids. CDR1 SGHNT and CDR2 YENEEA come from the germline V gene. CDR3 DNA sequence: TGTGCCAGCAGCCCAACAGGGGGTAATACTGAAGCTTTCTTT. Protein product: CASSPTGGNTEAFF.

V usage is TRBV4-1 and J usage is TRBJ2-3; 10 bases align to TRBD1. The CDR3 has 17 residues. Germline loops: CDR1 MGHRA, CDR2 YSYEKL. J was trimmed by 0 bases and V by 1 base; bases with no gene match: 4. The CDR3 spells CASSQAWTGGSTDTQYF. In DNA form, the CDR3 reads TGCGCCAGCAGCCAAGCCTGGACAGGGGGAAGCACAGATACGCAGTATTTT.

V gene TRBV6-6 combines with J gene TRBJ1-2; D may be TRBD1 (6 bases). Germline-derived CDR1 and CDR2 are MNHNY and SVGAGI (reference sequence). CDR3 length equals 13 residues. Between the trimmed V and J ends, which lost 8 bases and 2 bases, there was a span of 12 bases. DNA for the CDR3: TGTGCCAGCTCGGGGGGGCCGAACTATGGCTACACCTTC. Its protein product is CASSGGPNYGYTF.

The chain links TRBV4-1 to TRBJ2-3; maybe TRBD2 (5 bases). In germline, CDR1 is MGHRA, CDR2 YSYEKL. Trimming pared 4 bases from V and 3 bases from J, leaving 14 bases between. The CDR3 loop spans 15 amino acids. The CDR3 coding sequence is TGCGCCAGCAGCCTCATGTCCGGAGGTACAGATACGCAGTATTTT. Protein: CASSLMSGGTDTQYF.

The chain joins TRBV27 to TRBJ1-5; D perhaps matches TRBD1 (6 bases). V lost 5 bases and J lost 7, with 12 bases in between. The CDR3 is made up of 13 amino acids. Germline V gives CDR1 MNHEY, CDR2 SMNVEV (reference sequence). DNA of the CDR3: TGTGCCAGCAGTGGCACAGGGACGCAGCCCCAGCATTTT. The encoded protein is CASSGTGTQPQHF.

The chain has TRBV13 and TRBJ2-3; the match to TRBD2 covers 9 bases. Germline V gene lookup returns CDR1 PRHDT and CDR2 FYEKMQ (reference sequence). The CDR3 has 16 residues. V shed 2 bases and J 3 bases; nucleotides not matched to a gene: 6. The CDR3 DNA follows: TGTGCCAGCAGCTTAAGGCGGGGGGGCCTAACAGATACGCAGTATTTT. It encodes CASSLRRGGLTDTQYF.

The V call is TRBV6-5, the J call TRBJ1-2; no clear D. The germline CDR1 and CDR2 sequences are MNHEY and SVGAGI. This CDR3 is 13 amino acids long. The V end was cut by 0 bases, the J end by 5 bases, with 7 bases between. The CDR3: CASSYSSRYGYTF. The CDR3 region has the DNA TGTGCCAGCAGTTACTCGTCTAGATATGGCTACACCTTC.

This clone was found once. The chain recombines TRBV10-3 with TRBJ2-3; the D gene is possibly TRBD2 (6 bases). The length of the CDR3 is 13 residues. The germline CDR1 and CDR2 sequences are ENHRY and SYGVKD. Trimming took off 8 bases at V and 1 base at J, with 10 bases between the two ends. The CDR3 region is CAISASGTDTQYF. CDR3 bases: TGTGCCATCTCGGCTAGCGGCACAGATACGCAGTATTTT.

As DNA, the CDR3 is TGTGCCTGGAGCGCAGGGGGACTCAATCAGCCCCAGCATTTT. Translation: CAWSAGGLNQPQHF. This chain uses TRBV30 with TRBJ1-5, with 7 positions matching TRBD1. With 3 bases clipped from V and 3 bases from J, the junction kept 5 bases outside the gene matches. Germline V gives CDR1 GTSNPN, CDR2 SVGIG (reference sequence). CDR3 length equals 14 residues.

V is TRBV6-5 and J is TRBJ1-5; unclear D gene. The germline gives CDR1 MNHEY, CDR2 SVGAGI. V lost 10 bases and J 7 bases, leaving 17 bases between the germline ends. The CDR3 loop spans 13 amino acids. DNA of the CDR3: TGTGCCAACCGATACGGGATGCACCAGCCCCAGCATTTT. This codes for CANRYGMHQPQHF.

The chain links TRBV6-5 to TRBJ1-5, with D unresolved. This CDR3 has 15 residues. The V gene lost 0 bases and the J gene lost 6 bases, with 12 bases spanning the gap. Germline V gives CDR1 MNHEY, CDR2 SVGAGI. CDR3 sequence reads: CASSYSSGTAQPQHF. As DNA, the CDR3 is TGTGCCAGCAGTTACTCTTCCGGCACAGCTCAGCCCCAGCATTTT.

The rearrangement joins TRBV14 to TRBJ1-1, with 7 bases fitting TRBD1. The CDR3 is 12 residues long. V lost 4 bases and J lost 11; bases outside the gene matches: 7. Germline CDR1 and CDR2: SGHDN and FVKESK. The chain's CDR3 is CASSLETGNAFF. CDR3 coding DNA: TGTGCCAGCAGCCTGGAGACAGGGAACGCTTTCTTT.

The V gene is TRBV6-5, the J gene TRBJ2-7; 8 nucleotides align to TRBD1. Germline CDR1 and CDR2: MNHEY and SVGAGI. The CDR3 totals 14 residues. Trimming removed 2 bases from V and 3 bases from J; junction bases left unmatched: 3. CDR3 sequence reads: CASSYGDRSYEQYF. The CDR3 DNA sequence: TGTGCCAGCAGTTACGGGGACAGGAGCTACGAGCAGTACTTC.

This sequence joins TRBV5-1 and TRBJ1-4; 7 nucleotides line up with TRBD1. With V trimmed by 4 bases and J by 7 bases, 7 bases remained unmatched. CDR1 is SGHRS, CDR2 YFSETQ, per germline. The CDR3 runs to 14 residues. The CDR3 DNA sequence: TGCGCCAGCAGCGCAGGGACAGAGCCTGAAAAACTGTTTTTT. Encoded protein: CASSAGTEPEKLFF.

This clone was found once. The chain has TRBV7-8 and TRBJ1-4; D might be TRBD1 (5 bases). Trimming stripped 0 bases from V and 13 bases from J, with 9 bases between. The CDR3 runs 12 residues. Germline V gene data show CDR1 as SGHVS and CDR2 as FQNEAQ. The CDR3 coding sequence is TGTGCCAGCAGCTTAGCGTTGGGGGGACTGTTTTTT. This sequence encodes CASSLALGGLFF.